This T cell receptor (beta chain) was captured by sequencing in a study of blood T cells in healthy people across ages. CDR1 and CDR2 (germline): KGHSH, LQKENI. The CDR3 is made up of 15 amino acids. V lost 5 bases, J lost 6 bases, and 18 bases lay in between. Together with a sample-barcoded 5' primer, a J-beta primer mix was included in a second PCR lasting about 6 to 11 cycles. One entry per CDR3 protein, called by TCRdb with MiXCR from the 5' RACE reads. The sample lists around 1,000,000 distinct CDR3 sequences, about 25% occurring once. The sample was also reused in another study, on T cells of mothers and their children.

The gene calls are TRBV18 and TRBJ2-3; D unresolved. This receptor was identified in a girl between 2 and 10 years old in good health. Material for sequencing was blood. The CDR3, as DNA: TGTGCCAGCTCATCGACCACGGTGGGGTCCGATACGCAGTATTTT. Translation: CASSSTTVGSDTQYF.